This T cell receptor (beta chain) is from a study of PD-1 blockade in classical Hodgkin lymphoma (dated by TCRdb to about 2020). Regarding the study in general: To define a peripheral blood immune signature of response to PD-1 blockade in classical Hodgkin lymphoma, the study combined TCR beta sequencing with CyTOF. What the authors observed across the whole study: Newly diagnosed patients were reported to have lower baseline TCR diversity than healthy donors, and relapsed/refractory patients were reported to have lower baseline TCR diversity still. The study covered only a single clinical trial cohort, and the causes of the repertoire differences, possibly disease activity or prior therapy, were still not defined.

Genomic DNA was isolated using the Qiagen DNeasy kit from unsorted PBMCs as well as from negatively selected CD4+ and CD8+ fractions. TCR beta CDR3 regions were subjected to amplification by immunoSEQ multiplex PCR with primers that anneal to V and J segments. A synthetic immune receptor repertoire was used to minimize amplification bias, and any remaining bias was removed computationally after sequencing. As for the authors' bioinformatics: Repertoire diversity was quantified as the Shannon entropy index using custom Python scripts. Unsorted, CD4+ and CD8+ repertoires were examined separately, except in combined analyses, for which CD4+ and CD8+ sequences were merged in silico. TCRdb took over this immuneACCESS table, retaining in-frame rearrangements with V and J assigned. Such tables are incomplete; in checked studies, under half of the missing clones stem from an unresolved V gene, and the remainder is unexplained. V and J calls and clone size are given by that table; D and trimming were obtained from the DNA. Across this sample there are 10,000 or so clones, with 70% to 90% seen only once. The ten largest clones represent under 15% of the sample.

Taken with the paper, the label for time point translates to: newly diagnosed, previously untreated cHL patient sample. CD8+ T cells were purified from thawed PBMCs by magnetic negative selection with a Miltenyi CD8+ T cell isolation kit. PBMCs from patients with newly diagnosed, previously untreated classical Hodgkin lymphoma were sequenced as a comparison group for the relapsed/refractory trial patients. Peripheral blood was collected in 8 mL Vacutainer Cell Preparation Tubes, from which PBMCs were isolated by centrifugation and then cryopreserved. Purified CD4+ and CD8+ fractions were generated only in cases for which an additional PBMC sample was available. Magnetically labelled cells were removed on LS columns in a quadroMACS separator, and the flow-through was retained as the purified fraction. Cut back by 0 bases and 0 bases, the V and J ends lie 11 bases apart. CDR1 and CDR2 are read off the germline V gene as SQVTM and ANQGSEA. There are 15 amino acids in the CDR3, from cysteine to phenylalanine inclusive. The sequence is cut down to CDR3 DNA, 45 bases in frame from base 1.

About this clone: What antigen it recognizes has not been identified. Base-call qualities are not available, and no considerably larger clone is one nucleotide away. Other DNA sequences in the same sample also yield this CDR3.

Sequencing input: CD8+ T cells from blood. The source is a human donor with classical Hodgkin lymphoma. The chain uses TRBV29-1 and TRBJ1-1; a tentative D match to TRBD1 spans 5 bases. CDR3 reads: CSVEEGTLMNTEAFF. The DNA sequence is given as TGCAGCGTTGAAGAAGGGACCCTAATGAACACTGAAGCTTTCTTT. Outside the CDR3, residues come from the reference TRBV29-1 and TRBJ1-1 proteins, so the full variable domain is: SAVISQKPSRDICQRGTSLTIQCQVDSQVTMMFWYRQQPGQSLTLIATANQGSEATYESGFVIDKFPISRPNLTFSTLTVSNMSPEDSSIYLCSVEEGTLMNTEAFFGQGTRLTVV.